The clone carrying this TCR beta chain has just a few counts. Its antigen is not identified. With a J-beta primer mix and a sample-barcoded 5' primer, a second PCR ran about 7 to 11 cycles. Each CDR3 protein is one row after TCRdb ran MiXCR on the 5' RACE reads. Here the sample spans 1 million or so distinct CDR3 sequences, approximately 26% being singletons. These data originate in a study of blood T cells in healthy people across ages. Overall study results and limits: Unsorted PBMCs blocked a conclusive comparison of naive and antigen-experienced cells.

The CDR3 spans 12 residues. Trimming left V 7 bases short and J 3 bases short, with 12 bases between. The germline V gene has CDR1 DFQATT and CDR2 SNEGSKA (reference sequence). The same sample was also used in a study of T cells of mothers and their children.

The sequence derives from a girl aged 2 to 10 in good health. The V gene is TRBV20-1, the J gene TRBJ2-5, with a tentative D call TRBD2 (5 bases). Specimen: blood. CDR3 in DNA: TGCAGTGGGATAGCGTGGGAAGAGACCCAGTACTTC. This sequence encodes CSGIAWEETQYF.